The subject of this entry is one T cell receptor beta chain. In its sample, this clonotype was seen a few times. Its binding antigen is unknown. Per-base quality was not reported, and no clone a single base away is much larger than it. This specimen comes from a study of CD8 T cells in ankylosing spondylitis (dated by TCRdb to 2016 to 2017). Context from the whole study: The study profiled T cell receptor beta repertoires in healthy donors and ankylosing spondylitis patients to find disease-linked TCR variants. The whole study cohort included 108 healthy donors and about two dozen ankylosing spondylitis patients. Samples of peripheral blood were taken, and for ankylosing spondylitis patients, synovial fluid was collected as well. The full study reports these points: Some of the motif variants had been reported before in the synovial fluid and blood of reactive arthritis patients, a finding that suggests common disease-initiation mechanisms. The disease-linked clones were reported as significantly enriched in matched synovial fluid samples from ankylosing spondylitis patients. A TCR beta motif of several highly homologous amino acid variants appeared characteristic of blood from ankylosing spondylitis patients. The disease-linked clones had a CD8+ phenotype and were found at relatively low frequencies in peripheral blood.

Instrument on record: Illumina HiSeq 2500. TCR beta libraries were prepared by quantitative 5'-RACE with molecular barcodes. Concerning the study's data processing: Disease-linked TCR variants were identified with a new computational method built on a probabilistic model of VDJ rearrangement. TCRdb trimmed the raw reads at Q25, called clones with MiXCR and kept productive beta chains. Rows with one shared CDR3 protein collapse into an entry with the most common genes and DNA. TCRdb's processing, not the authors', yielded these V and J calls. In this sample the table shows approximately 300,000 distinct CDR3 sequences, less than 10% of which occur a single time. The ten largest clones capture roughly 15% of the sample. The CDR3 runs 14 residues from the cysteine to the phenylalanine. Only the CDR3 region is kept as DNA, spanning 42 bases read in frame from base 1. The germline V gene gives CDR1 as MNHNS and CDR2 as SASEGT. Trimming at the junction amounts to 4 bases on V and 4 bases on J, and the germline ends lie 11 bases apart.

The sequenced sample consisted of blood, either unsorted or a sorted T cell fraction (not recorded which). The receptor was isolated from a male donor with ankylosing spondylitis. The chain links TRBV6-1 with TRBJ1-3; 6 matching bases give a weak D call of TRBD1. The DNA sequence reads TGTGCCAGCAGTGGTCAGGGGAGAGGAAACACCATATATTTT. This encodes CASSGQGRGNTIYF.